Below, one TCR beta chain is given with its context. The data belong to a study of spatial heterogeneity in lung cancer. V was shortened by 1 base and J by 3 bases, with 6 bases between the two germline ends. This CDR3 spans 14 amino acids. The germline V gene has CDR1 MNHNS and CDR2 SASEGT. TCRdb called the 5' RACE reads again in MiXCR, with one record for every CDR3 protein. Of about 70,000 distinct CDR3 sequences detected, about 8.2% appear once; the ten largest clones hold 1.5% to 2%. Time point defined: blood at routine non-recurrence follow-up after resection. Tumor, nontumor lung or frozen PBMC supplied whole RNA, sequenced without sorting.

The J gene is TRBJ2-2, the V gene TRBV6-1; possible D gene TRBD2, 5 bases. This clonotype was obtained from a female donor with early-stage non-small cell lung cancer. The material sequenced was PBMCs, taken at follow-up. The CDR3 DNA reads TGTGCCAGCAGTGAAGTGGGAGACACCGGGGAGCTGTTTTTT. This codes for CASSEVGDTGELFF.